These 19 T cell receptor beta chains were all obtained from the same sample, sequenced in a study of T cell responses to AZD1222 COVID-19 vaccine. Libraries were prepared by immunoSEQ multiplex PCR; TCRdb keeps only in-frame clonotypes and omits some of them. The data contain around 150,000 clones, around nine tenths of them seen just once; the ten biggest clones take up approximately 4%. Sequences were derived from peripheral blood, sampled 28 days after the second AZD1222 dose. The receptors derive from an adult who received the AZD1222 COVID-19 vaccine.

This rearrangement joins TRBV28 to TRBJ2-1; D remains ambiguous. The CDR3 runs 18 residues. Per the germline V gene, CDR1 is MDHEN and CDR2 is SYDVKM. V was shortened by 4 bases and J by 4 bases, with 23 bases between the two germline ends. The CDR3 spells CASSSLLIGQSRYNEQFF. In nucleotides, the CDR3 is TGTGCCAGCAGTTCCCTCTTAATAGGGCAAAGTCGGTACAATGAGCAGTTCTTC.

This clone was observed once. The chain uses TRBV20-1 and TRBJ1-5; D perhaps matches TRBD1 (5 bases). The CDR3 has 13 amino acids. V dropped 3 bases and J dropped 7 bases, with 13 bases sitting between them. Germline V gene data show CDR1 as DFQATT and CDR2 as SNEGSKA (reference sequence). Here the CDR3 DNA reads TGCAGTGCTAGTAGGGAGGGGTACCAGCCCCAGCATTTT. Translating gives CSASREGYQPQHF.

The genes are TRBV7-8 and TRBJ1-5; no firm D call. CDR3 length equals 14 residues. The germline V and J ends were trimmed by 7 bases and 7 bases, with 17 bases remaining between them. Germline-derived CDR1 and CDR2 are SGHVS and FQNEAQ. The CDR3 DNA reads TGTGCCAGCATCCCCGGTCGGGCTCGACAGCCCCAGCATTTT. Translated, it gives CASIPGRARQPQHF.

J is TRBJ1-6 and V is TRBV27; D ambiguous. The CDR3 is made up of 14 amino acids. Germline assignment: CDR1 MNHEY and CDR2 SMNVEV (reference sequence). V was clipped by 10 bases and J by 9 bases, with 19 bases between them. The CDR3 region has the DNA TGTGCCACACGGGAACCCGGCCTTCGTTCACCCCTCCACTTT. The encoded protein is CATREPGLRSPLHF.

This clone was counted between two and nine times. The chain carries TRBV5-4 and TRBJ2-2; possible D gene TRBD1, 6 bases. The V end was cut by 1 base, the J end by 0 bases, with 10 bases between. Germline loops: CDR1 SGHNT, CDR2 YYREEE (reference sequence). There are 16 residues in the CDR3. Here the CDR3 reads CASSLFRGSNTGELFF. The CDR3 nucleotides are TGTGCCAGCAGCTTGTTCAGGGGTTCGAACACCGGGGAGCTGTTTTTT.

This chain's CDR3 is CAISESIGDTQYF. The DNA for the CDR3 is TGTGCCATCAGTGAGTCCATTGGAGATACGCAGTATTTT. This chain uses TRBV10-3 with TRBJ2-3; no reliable D call. V lost 0 bases to trimming and J lost 5 bases, with 6 bases between them. The CDR3 contains 13 residues. CDR1 and CDR2 from the germline V gene are ENHRY and SYGVKD.

The V gene is TRBV6-4, the J gene TRBJ2-1; possibly TRBD1 for D (5 bases). Trimming removed 0 bases from V and 8 bases from J, with 11 bases in between. Germline V gives CDR1 MRHNA, CDR2 SNTAGT. The CDR3 sequence is 14 residues long. CDR3 bases: TGTGCCAGCAGTGACTCCGCAGGGATGTATGAGCAGTTCTTC. Amino acids: CASSDSAGMYEQFF.

The chain couples TRBV7-9 to TRBJ1-1, with 8 bases aligning to TRBD1. The CDR3 is 13 amino acids. V trimming: 5 bases; J trimming: 7 bases; junction bases outside the gene matches: 6. CDR1 is SEHNR and CDR2 is FQNEAQ in the germline V gene (reference sequence). CDR3 sequence (DNA): TGTGCCAGCAGCGGACCGACAGGGGTTGAAGCTTTCTTT. Translated, it gives CASSGPTGVEAFF.

V is TRBV6-6 and J is TRBJ1-2; perhaps TRBD1 as D (6 bases). This CDR3 has 16 amino acids. Germline CDR1 reads MNHNY; CDR2 reads SVGAGI (reference sequence). Deletions cut 0 bases from V and 2 bases from J, with 13 bases between. CDR3 loop: CASSYSFGGHNYGYTF. CDR3 DNA: TGTGCCAGCAGTTACTCGTTCGGGGGCCACAACTATGGCTACACCTTC.

To note about this clone: Other DNA sequences from this sample encode an identical CDR3 as well. The rearrangement links TRBV5-1 to TRBJ2-3, with 16 nucleotides matching TRBD2. The CDR3 is 16 residues long. From germline, CDR1 is SGHRS and CDR2 YFSETQ. The J segment lost 5 bases and the V segment lost 4 bases, leaving 4 bases of the junction unmatched. The CDR3 sequence is CASSLGLAGGIDTQYF. Written as DNA, the CDR3 is TGCGCCAGCAGCCTGGGACTAGCGGGGGGGATAGATACGCAGTATTTT.

The V and J genes are TRBV27 and TRBJ2-2; 8 positions agree with TRBD1. This CDR3 has 15 amino acids. Germline trimming cut 7 bases from V and 5 bases from J; bases unmatched to any gene: 9. Germline values: CDR1 MNHEY, CDR2 SMNVEV (reference sequence). In DNA, the CDR3 is TGTGCCAGCAAGGGACAGGACGATGGGACCGGGGAGCTGTTTTTT. Amino acids: CASKGQDDGTGELFF.

CDR3 in amino acids: CASSLEGSSYNEQFF. In DNA form, the CDR3 reads TGTGCCAGCAGCTTAGAAGGCTCAAGCTACAATGAGCAGTTCTTC. The V call is TRBV11-2, the J call TRBJ2-1; D is unresolved. Germline-derived CDR1 and CDR2 are SGHAT and FQNNGV. V was trimmed by 0 bases and J by 3 bases, leaving 9 bases between them. The CDR3 loop spans 15 amino acids.

The CDR3: CASSYRQGGNQPQHF. As DNA, the CDR3 is TGTGCCAGCAGTTATCGGCAGGGGGGCAATCAGCCCCAGCATTTT. This chain links TRBV6-6 with TRBJ1-5; the match to TRBD1 covers 7 bases. J lost 2 bases, V lost 3 bases, and 4 bases had no gene match. CDR3 length: 15 residues. The germline gives CDR1 MNHNY, CDR2 SVGAGI (reference sequence).

The chain carries TRBV5-1 and TRBJ1-1; D call uncertain. The CDR3 has 14 residues. The V gene's germline CDR1 is SGHRS and CDR2 YFSETQ. Trimming took off 4 bases at V and 4 bases at J, with 14 bases between the two ends. DNA of the CDR3: TGCGCCAGCAGCACTGGGGAGGCGGGCACTGAAGCTTTCTTT. It yields the protein CASSTGEAGTEAFF.

The chain is built from TRBV2 and TRBJ2-5, with 11 positions matching TRBD2. CDR3 length: 15 residues. Germline V gene data show CDR1 as SNHLY and CDR2 as FYNNEI. The J segment lost 5 bases and the V segment lost 3 bases, leaving 5 bases of the junction unmatched. For the CDR3, the DNA is TGTGCCAGCAGTGACCCGACTAGCGGGACGGAGACCCAGTACTTC. Protein sequence: CASSDPTSGTETQYF.

The V and J genes are TRBV28 and TRBJ1-1; D unclear. V was pared by 6 bases and J by 0 bases, with 14 bases between. Germline CDR1 MDHEN, CDR2 SYDVKM. The CDR3 runs 15 residues. DNA of the CDR3: TGTGCCAGCAGCCCCTCACGTGAAATGAACACTGAAGCTTTCTTT. Its translation: CASSPSREMNTEAFF.

About this clone itself: The same CDR3 arises from other DNA sequences in this sample as well. The rearrangement uses TRBV6-1 and TRBJ2-7, with a tentative D call TRBD1 (6 bases). CDR1 and CDR2 (germline): MNHNS, SASEGT. Trimming left V 0 bases short and J 7 bases short, with 22 bases between. The CDR3 contains 17 residues. The CDR3 spells CASSEAGGHGLLYEQYF. The CDR3, as DNA: TGTGCCAGCAGTGAAGCAGGGGGACACGGACTCCTCTATGAGCAGTACTTC.

The genes are TRBV19 and TRBJ1-5; D gene unclear. Germline V lookup: CDR1 LNHDA, CDR2 SQIVND (reference sequence). Trimming stripped 4 bases from V and 2 bases from J, with 6 bases between. There are 13 residues in the CDR3. The CDR3: CASSTDRNQPQHF. The CDR3 nucleotides read TGTGCCAGTAGTACCGATCGCAATCAGCCCCAGCATTTT.

The rearrangement uses TRBV18 and TRBJ1-2; the D gene is possibly TRBD1 (5 bases). V dropped 0 bases and J dropped 8 bases, with 19 bases sitting between them. This CDR3 contains 16 residues. Germline lookup yields CDR1 KGHSH and CDR2 LQKENI. CDR3 nucleotide sequence: TGTGCCAGCTCACCACCCAACCCGGCAGGGTTCGGAGGCTACACCTTC. Its translation: CASSPPNPAGFGGYTF.